The T cell receptor (beta chain) described here comes from a study of beta chain features in type 1 diabetes. Of note for this clone: Its antigen is currently unknown.

Of the isolated RNA, all was reverse transcribed, and so the sequenced material was expressed TCRB transcripts. Data came from immunoSEQ multiplex PCR; TCRdb stores just in-frame clones and leaves some out. The table shows 310,000 or so clones, with over 14% occurring only once. Study findings and constraints: Among patients with Type 1 diabetes, TCRB CDR3s were moderately but significantly shorter in every one of the four CD4+ subsets.

V shed 6 bases and J 2 bases; nucleotides not matched to a gene: 4. The CDR3 extends over 15 amino acids. Germline CDR1 and CDR2: MDHEN and SYDVKM. V is TRBV28 and J is TRBJ2-1, with 10 nucleotides matching TRBD2. Sequenced input: naive CD4+ T cells from blood. This clonotype was obtained from a man between 18 and 29 years old with type 1 diabetes. CDR3 nucleotides: TGTGCCAGCAGGGAGCGGGAGGGCCCCTACAATGAGCAGTTCTTC. Amino acid sequence: CASREREGPYNEQFF.